A selection of T cell receptor beta chains follows, all from one sample in a study of cytomegalovirus exposure and HLA in healthy donors. Using immunoSEQ multiplex PCR, the repertoire was profiled, and TCRdb retains in-frame clones only, with some absent. The data contain about 360,000 clones, more than 80% of them singletons. Sequencing input: PBMCs. All receptors derive from a woman between 18 and 30 years old in good health and CMV-seronegative. Each CDR3 is given with its conserved first and last residue. Fields, in order: D gene, clone size, V gene, J gene, CDR3 DNA, CDR3 protein. The D gene is left open where the match is weak. Expanded clones get a size class; other rows say once, few or many, or leave the size out.

TRBD2	.	TRBV6-5	TRBJ2-1	TGTGCCAGCAGTTACTCGTTCCTAGCGGGGAGCAATGAGCAGTTCTTC	CASSYSFLAGSNEQFF
.	.	TRBV30	TRBJ1-5	TGTGCCTGGAGTGTACACAGCAATCAGCCCCAGCATTTT	CAWSVHSNQPQHF
TRBD1	.	TRBV6-1	TRBJ1-5	TGTGCCAGCATGTATCTACAGGGGGCTAGGCAGCCCCAGCATTTT	CASMYLQGARQPQHF
TRBD1	.	TRBV5-1	TRBJ1-4	TGCGCCAGCAGCGTGACAGGGGATGGAGAAAAACTGTTTTTT	CASSVTGDGEKLFF
.	.	TRBV27	TRBJ2-7	TGTGCCAGCAGTCGGAGCGACTCCTACGAGCAGTACTTC	CASSRSDSYEQYF
TRBD1	.	TRBV20-1	TRBJ2-7	TGCAGTGAGGGTTACAGGGGAGAGCAGTACTTC	CSEGYRGEQYF
.	.	TRBV10-1	TRBJ2-1	TGCGCCAGCAGCCCCAGGGGAAGGGGTACCGATGAGCAGTTCTTC	CASSPRGRGTDEQFF
.	once	TRBV19	TRBJ2-6	TGTGCCAGTAGTACAATACAGGGCCCTGGGGCCAACGTCCTGACTTTC	CASSTIQGPGANVLTF
TRBD2	few	TRBV9	TRBJ2-2	TGTGCCAGCAGCCCTCCTAGCGGGAGGATTAACACCGGGGAGCTGTTTTTT	CASSPPSGRINTGELFF
.	.	TRBV30	TRBJ2-7	TGTGCCGCCTCTGGCGGGACGACAGACGAGCAGTACTTC	CAASGGTTDEQYF
TRBD1	.	TRBV27	TRBJ1-4	TGTGCCAGCAGGCCCATCGGGACAGGGGTTGAAAAACTGTTTTTT	CASRPIGTGVEKLFF
TRBD2	.	TRBV5-1	TRBJ2-3	TGCGCCAGCAGCCCGAAACTAGCGGGGGGTTCTAGCACAGATACGCAGTATTTT	CASSPKLAGGSSTDTQYF
TRBD1	.	TRBV6-6	TRBJ1-2	TGTGCCAGCAGGACTACAAAACAGGGGTCGGTGGATGGCTACACCTTC	CASRTTKQGSVDGYTF
TRBD1	.	TRBV4-1	TRBJ2-1	TGCGCCAGCAGCCAGACTAAACAGGGGACAAGGCATGAGCAGTTCTTC	CASSQTKQGTRHEQFF
.	.	TRBV30	TRBJ2-1	TGTGCCTGGAGTCCAAGCTATGGTGAGCAGTTCTTC	CAWSPSYGEQFF
TRBD1	.	TRBV29-1	TRBJ1-5	TGCAGCGTTGGGACAGGGAAACAGCCCCAGCATTTT	CSVGTGKQPQHF
.	.	TRBV28	TRBJ2-4	TGTGCCAGCAAATGGGGGGTTGGAGGGGAAAACATTCAGTACTTC	CASKWGVGGENIQYF
.	.	TRBV28	TRBJ1-2	TGTGCCAGCAGTTTCAGGGAGGGTGGCTACACCTTC	CASSFREGGYTF
.	.	TRBV5-1	TRBJ2-6	TGCGCCAGTGGACAGATGCGCTCTGGGGCCAACGTCCTGACTTTC	CASGQMRSGANVLTF
.	.	TRBV27	TRBJ2-2	TGTGCCAGCAGTTTAGGGCGTACCGGGGAGCTGTTTTTT	CASSLGRTGELFF
.	once	TRBV28	TRBJ1-1	TGTGCCAGCACCCTTGCAGGAAGGGGCGGGGCTGAAGCTTTCTTT	CASTLAGRGGAEAFF
.	.	TRBV28	TRBJ2-7	TGTGCCAGCAGTTTTGCGGGGGCAACCTACGAGCAGTACTTC	CASSFAGATYEQYF
TRBD1	.	TRBV28	TRBJ2-7	TGTGCCAGCAGTGCCTCGGGACAGATCCCCTACGAGCAGTACTTC	CASSASGQIPYEQYF
TRBD1	.	TRBV28	TRBJ1-2	TGTGCCAGTTCAACAGGGGTGGGCTATGGCTACACCTTC	CASSTGVGYGYTF
.	.	TRBV2	TRBJ1-5	TGTGCCAGCAGTGATCAGGGTTCATCGTTGCCCCAGCATTTT	CASSDQGSSLPQHF
TRBD2	.	TRBV6-1	TRBJ2-7	TGTGCCAGCAACCAGCGGGGCTACGAGCAGTACTTC	CASNQRGYEQYF
TRBD2	.	TRBV6-1	TRBJ2-7	TGTGCCAGCAATCCCCGTTGGGAGGGAACGTACGAGCAGTACTTC	CASNPRWEGTYEQYF
TRBD2	.	TRBV6-4	TRBJ2-1	TGTGCCAGCAGTGACTCCGGACTAGCGGGTAGGAATGAGCAGTTCTTC	CASSDSGLAGRNEQFF
.	.	TRBV27	TRBJ2-1	TGTGCCAGCGGACTCTTTATGTCTGAGCAGTTCTTC	CASGLFMSEQFF
.	.	TRBV4-1	TRBJ1-5	TGCGCCAGCAGCCAAGAGAGTGGGTGGACAAGCAATCAGCCCCAGCATTTT	CASSQESGWTSNQPQHF
.	.	TRBV30	TRBJ1-3	TGTGCCTGGAGCGGAGGCACCTCTGGAAACACCATATATTTT	CAWSGGTSGNTIYF
.	.	TRBV5-4	TRBJ2-5	TGTGCCAGCAGCCCCGACACAACCCTTGTACAAGAGACCCAGTACTTC	CASSPDTTLVQETQYF
TRBD1	.	TRBV7-3	TRBJ1-3	TGTGCCACCTCAAGGGGGCCTGGAAACACCATATATTTT	CATSRGPGNTIYF
TRBD2	.	TRBV19	TRBJ2-3	TGTGCCACTATGAACAGCGGGGGGAGGACAGATACGCAGTATTTT	CATMNSGGRTDTQYF
.	.	TRBV10-1	TRBJ2-7	TGCGCCAGCAGTGATGCGGGGCCCTCCTACGAGCAGTACTTC	CASSDAGPSYEQYF
.	.	TRBV7-9	TRBJ1-5	TGTGCCAGCAGCTTACAGGGTCGGGATCAGCCCCAGCATTTT	CASSLQGRDQPQHF
.	.	TRBV4-2	TRBJ2-3	TGTGCCAGCAGCCAAGCGGAGTTAACTAGCACAGATACGCAGTATTTT	CASSQAELTSTDTQYF
.	few	TRBV28	TRBJ2-7	TGTGCCAGCAGTTTTCACACAGGCCTAACCTACGAGCAGTACTTC	CASSFHTGLTYEQYF
TRBD2	few	TRBV4-2	TRBJ2-7	TGTGCCAGCAGCCAGATAGCGGGAACCGGCTACGAGCAGTACTTC	CASSQIAGTGYEQYF
TRBD2	.	TRBV2	TRBJ2-7	TGTGCCACCGAATCCGGGACAGCCACCTCTAGCGGGAGTTATGAGCAGTACTTC	CATESGTATSSGSYEQYF
TRBD1	.	TRBV28	TRBJ2-7	TGTGCCAGCAGTCTAACCGGGACAGGGCGAAACTACGAGCAGTACTTC	CASSLTGTGRNYEQYF
.	.	TRBV7-9	TRBJ2-7	TGTGCCAGCAGCTTAGTGGGGCCGGTACCGAACTACGAGCAGTACTTC	CASSLVGPVPNYEQYF
.	.	TRBV7-9	TRBJ2-3	TGTGCCAGCACGGATTCCGCCGAGGGCACAGATACGCAGTATTTT	CASTDSAEGTDTQYF
.	.	TRBV14	TRBJ2-4	TGTGCCAGCAGCCCCCTTCTAGCCAAAAACATTCAGTACTTC	CASSPLLAKNIQYF
.	.	TRBV28	TRBJ1-2	TGTGCCAGCAGGGACTCGGAGGCCAACTCCGGAACCCGCTATGGCTACACCTTC	CASRDSEANSGTRYGYTF